This T cell receptor beta chain appears in the sequencing data of a study of human T cells and chemical hapten exposure. Study-level background: An approximately 2 cm by approximately 2 cm inner upper arm patch received 2% DPC for sensitization. Patients got weekly scalp diphenylcyclopropenone doses over the approximately 25-week study. The study, taken as a whole, reports: Expanded TCR sets contained significantly more large CDR3 similarity clusters than controls.

Noted time point: pre-sensitization, week 0. The treatment is: therapeutic diphenylcyclopropenone sensitization with weekly scalp DPC. TCRdb itself ran the RACE reads through MiXCR, one entry per CDR3 protein. Of 280,000 or so distinct CDR3 sequences listed, approximately 8% are singletons. The CDR3 contains 13 residues. The germline V gene encodes CDR1 MNHEY and CDR2 SVGEGT. The junction had 7 bases not matched to a gene; V was cut back by 6 bases and J by 7 bases. In its sample, this clonotype was seen a few times. Its antigen is not known. The chain employs TRBV6-2 or TRBV6-3 and TRBJ2-7; 9 bases are a match to TRBD1. The sequence was collected from a young man with alopecia areata. Some clones in this sample may be carry-over from other donors' samples. Here the sequenced sample was whole blood, taken in connection with sensitization to the hapten diphenylcyclopropenone (DPC). The CDR3 loop reads CASRRTGVGEQYV. The CDR3 DNA reads TGTGCCAGCAGAAGGACAGGGGTCGGGGAGCAGTACGTC.